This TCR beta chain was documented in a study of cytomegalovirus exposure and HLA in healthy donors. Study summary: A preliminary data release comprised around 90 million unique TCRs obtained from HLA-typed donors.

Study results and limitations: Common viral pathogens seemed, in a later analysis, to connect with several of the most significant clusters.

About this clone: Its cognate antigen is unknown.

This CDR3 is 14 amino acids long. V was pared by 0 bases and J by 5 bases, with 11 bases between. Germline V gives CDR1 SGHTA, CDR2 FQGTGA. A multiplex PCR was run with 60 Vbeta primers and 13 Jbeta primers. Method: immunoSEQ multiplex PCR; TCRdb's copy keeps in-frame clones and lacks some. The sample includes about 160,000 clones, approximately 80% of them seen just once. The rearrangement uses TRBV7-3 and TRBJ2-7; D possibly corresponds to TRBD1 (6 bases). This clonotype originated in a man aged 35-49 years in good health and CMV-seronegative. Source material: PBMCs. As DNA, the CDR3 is TGTGCCAGCAGCTTAACGCCAACAGGGCACGAGCAGTACTTC. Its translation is CASSLTPTGHEQYF.